The 21 T cell receptor beta chains listed next were all sequenced from one sample in a study of shared clonotypes between healthy human individuals. CD45RO negativity and positive selection for CCR7 defined naive CD8 cells, a population that excluded terminally differentiated effector memory CD45RA+ cells. Assay used: immunoSEQ multiplex PCR; TCRdb lists only in-frame clones, some missing. The top ten clones hold around 1.7% of a sample with approximately 1.9 million clones, 80% to 95% of them seen once. Material for sequencing was naive CD8+ T cells from PBMCs. The receptors stem from a man aged 18 to 29 in good health. Some clones in this sample may be carry-over from other donors' samples.

This clone has only one observation. This same CDR3 is encoded by further DNA sequences in the sample. The chain joins TRBV27 to TRBJ2-3; 10 nucleotides align to TRBD2. In germline, CDR1 is MNHEY, CDR2 SMNVEV (reference sequence). Losses at the gene ends were 4 bases for V and 1 base for J; bases not matched to a gene: 5. This CDR3 contains 16 residues. CDR3 sequence reads: CASSSRTSGRTDTQYF. The CDR3 DNA is TGTGCCAGCAGTTCCCGGACTAGCGGTCGCACAGATACGCAGTATTTT.

The J gene is TRBJ2-5, the V gene TRBV18; weak D call: TRBD1 (6 bases). The CDR3 length is 17 residues. In germline, CDR1 is KGHSH, CDR2 LQKENI. Deletions cut 0 bases from V and 5 bases from J, with 19 bases between. Written as DNA, the CDR3 is TGTGCCAGCTCACCACCAATCAGGGGAGAGAGGCAGGAGACCCAGTACTTC. As protein: CASSPPIRGERQETQYF.

This chain uses TRBV7-9 with TRBJ2-7; no firm D call. CDR3 length: 11 residues. In germline, CDR1 is SEHNR, CDR2 FQNEAQ (reference sequence). The V end lost 5 bases, the J end lost 9 bases, and 11 bases lay between the germline ends. The CDR3 nucleotides are TGTGCCAGCAGCCCCGACTCCCGGCAGTACTTC. It specifies CASSPDSRQYF.

The genes are TRBV6-1 and TRBJ2-3; TRBD2 matches at 9 bases. Germline CDR1 is MNHNS and CDR2 is SASEGT. The V gene end was trimmed by 1 base and the J gene end by 3 bases; junction bases not matched to a gene: 5. This CDR3 spans 16 amino acids. The CDR3 coding sequence is TGTGCCAGCAGTGAAGACCTCAGCGGGAGGACAGATACGCAGTATTTT. Protein: CASSEDLSGRTDTQYF.

V and J are TRBV30 and TRBJ2-7; 10 bases match TRBD2. Trimming took 0 bases from V and 4 from J; bases not matched to a gene: 12. This CDR3 region has 17 residues. The germline V gene has CDR1 GTSNPN and CDR2 SVGIG (reference sequence). The CDR3 DNA reads TGTGCCTGGAGTGTAGGTGTAGGACTAGCGGCTTGGTACGAGCAGTACTTC. Protein sequence: CAWSVGVGLAAWYEQYF.

The gene calls are TRBV29-1 and TRBJ1-2; 7 nucleotides agree with TRBD1. CDR1 and CDR2 from the germline V gene are SQVTM and ANQGSEA. The CDR3 loop spans 13 amino acids. J gave up 6 bases and V 6 bases, and 10 bases lay outside the gene matches. The CDR3 here is CSVDFRRGHGYTF. Written as DNA, the CDR3 is TGCAGCGTAGATTTTAGGAGGGGGCATGGCTACACCTTC.

The chain uses TRBV28 and TRBJ1-4, with 11 bases fitting TRBD1. This CDR3 comprises 17 residues. With 5 bases clipped from V and 6 bases from J, the junction kept 11 bases outside the gene matches. The V gene's germline CDR1 is MDHEN and CDR2 SYDVKM. The CDR3 region is CASSPTGQGVSDEKLFF. In nucleotides, the CDR3 is TGTGCCAGCAGTCCGACGGGACAGGGGGTCTCAGATGAAAAACTGTTTTTT.

CDR3 protein: CASNRQGETQYF. The CDR3 region has the DNA TGTGCCAGCAATAGACAGGGGGAGACCCAGTACTTC. This chain uses TRBV13 with TRBJ2-5; 8 bases align to TRBD1. The CDR3 contains 12 residues. The ends lost 7 bases at V and 5 bases at J; junction bases unmatched: 3. Germline CDR1 reads PRHDT; CDR2 reads FYEKMQ (reference sequence).

V is TRBV28 and J is TRBJ2-7; possibly TRBD1 for D (6 bases). Germline CDR1 reads MDHEN; CDR2 reads SYDVKM. The germline V and J ends were trimmed by 3 bases and 1 base, with 13 bases remaining between them. This CDR3 spans 15 amino acids. CDR3 sequence: CASSFQGTISYEQYF. Written as DNA, the CDR3 is TGTGCCAGCAGTTTCCAGGGGACGATTTCCTACGAGCAGTACTTC.

The genes are TRBV30 and TRBJ2-1; D is unclear. CDR1 is GTSNPN and CDR2 is SVGIG in the germline V gene (reference sequence). The CDR3 is 14 residues long. Trimming removed 4 bases at V and 0 bases at J, with 10 bases between. In DNA, the CDR3 is TGTGCCTGGAATCCGGGCAACTCCTACAATGAGCAGTTCTTC. It encodes CAWNPGNSYNEQFF.

The gene calls are TRBV10-3 and TRBJ2-1, with 14 bases aligning to TRBD2. The germline CDR1 and CDR2 sequences are ENHRY and SYGVKD. The trim removed 4 bases at V and 0 bases at J, leaving 2 bases unmatched. This CDR3 has 17 residues. Written as DNA, the CDR3 is TGTGCCATCAGTGGGGGACTAGCGGGAGACTCCTACAATGAGCAGTTCTTC. It encodes CAISGGLAGDSYNEQFF.

The V gene is TRBV9, the J gene TRBJ2-3, with 8 bases aligning to TRBD2. V was pared by 4 bases and J by 2 bases, with 15 bases of the junction left unmatched. This CDR3 contains 18 residues. Germline V gene data show CDR1 as SGDLS and CDR2 as YYNGEE. The CDR3 here is CASSPPSGSVGDTDTQYF. The CDR3 nucleotides are TGTGCCAGCAGCCCCCCCAGCGGGAGTGTGGGAGACACAGATACGCAGTATTTT.

The J gene is TRBJ1-1, the V gene TRBV2, with TRBD1 as a possible D gene (5 bases). Trimming took off 2 bases at V and 2 bases at J, with 12 bases between the two ends. CDR1 and CDR2 (germline): SNHLY, FYNNEI. The CDR3 contains 15 residues. CDR3 sequence (DNA): TGTGCCAGCAGTGAACAACGACAGATCAACACTGAAGCTTTCTTT. It yields the protein CASSEQRQINTEAFF.

This sequence joins TRBV29-1 and TRBJ1-1, with D uncertain. This CDR3 contains 14 residues. The V end was cut by 3 bases, the J end by 0 bases, with 11 bases between. Germline V CDR1 and CDR2: SQVTM, ANQGSEA. The CDR3 sequence is CSVDEGRMNTEAFF. In DNA, the CDR3 is TGCAGCGTTGATGAAGGACGGATGAACACTGAAGCTTTCTTT.

Only one count was recorded for this clone. The chain recombines TRBV28 with TRBJ1-1; D unresolved. Trimming left V 5 bases short and J 0 bases short, with 4 bases between. The CDR3 has 12 amino acids. Germline V CDR1 and CDR2: MDHEN, SYDVKM. The chain's CDR3 is CASSTMNTEAFF. The CDR3 region has the DNA TGTGCCAGCAGTACCATGAACACTGAAGCTTTCTTT.

The genes are TRBV10-1 and TRBJ2-7; D is uncertain. Per germline, CDR1 WNHNN and CDR2 SYGVQD (reference sequence). The CDR3 covers 16 residues. V lost 10 bases, J lost 1 base, and 23 bases lay in between. The CDR3 loop is CATPDPDSDASYEQYF. The CDR3 DNA is TGCGCCACCCCGGACCCTGACTCCGACGCTTCCTACGAGCAGTACTTC.

This chain connects TRBV7-9 to TRBJ2-2; D is unclear. V lost 3 bases and J 1 base, leaving 6 bases between the germline ends. Germline-derived CDR1 and CDR2 are SEHNR and FQNEAQ (reference sequence). This CDR3 has 14 amino acids. In DNA form, the CDR3 reads TGTGCCAGCAGCTTGTGGGGGAACACCGGGGAGCTGTTTTTT. Translating it yields CASSLWGNTGELFF.

This sequence joins TRBV27 and TRBJ2-1; perhaps TRBD1 as D (6 bases). Germline V CDR1 and CDR2: MNHEY, SMNVEV (reference sequence). Trimming left V 1 base short and J 4 bases short, with 11 bases between. The CDR3 runs 15 residues. The CDR3 here is CASSLLRDTYNEQFF. The CDR3 region has the DNA TGTGCCAGCAGTTTATTACGGGACACATACAATGAGCAGTTCTTC.

This CDR3 is CASSQGTSGAYEQYF. In DNA, the CDR3 is TGTGCCAGCAGCCAAGGGACTAGCGGAGCCTACGAGCAGTACTTC. V usage is TRBV14 and J usage is TRBJ2-7, with 10 bases fitting TRBD2. Unmatched junction bases numbered 2, after V lost 1 base and J lost 2 bases. The CDR3 has 15 amino acids. The V gene's germline CDR1 is SGHDN and CDR2 FVKESK.

The rearrangement joins TRBV25-1 to TRBJ2-1, with 12 bases that match TRBD2. The V gene's germline CDR1 is MGHDK and CDR2 SYGVNS. With 5 bases clipped from V and 4 bases from J, the junction kept 9 bases outside the gene matches. This CDR3 spans 17 amino acids. CDR3 amino acids: CASSPPWTSGIYNEQFF. For the CDR3, the DNA is TGTGCCAGCAGTCCTCCCTGGACTAGCGGGATTTACAATGAGCAGTTCTTC.

V is TRBV7-9 and J is TRBJ2-2; possibly TRBD1 or TRBD2 for D (5 bases each). In germline, CDR1 is SEHNR, CDR2 FQNEAQ (reference sequence). Trimming removed 0 bases at V and 4 bases at J, with 12 bases between. This CDR3 has 16 residues. The CDR3 spells CASSLAPGRFTGELFF. The CDR3 region has the DNA TGTGCCAGCAGCTTAGCGCCGGGACGTTTCACCGGGGAGCTGTTTTTT.